The 28 T cell receptor beta chains below all came from one sample that was sequenced in a study of cytotoxic CD8 clonotypes in ibrutinib-treated CLL. Libraries were prepared by immunoSEQ multiplex PCR; TCRdb keeps only in-frame clonotypes and omits some of them. The sample has roughly 300,000 clones; approximately 79% are singletons. Sequenced material: PBMCs, taken at disease progression, from a patient treated with ibrutinib. These receptors all stem from a human donor with chronic lymphocytic leukemia.

The V gene is TRBV11-2, the J gene TRBJ1-1; D is possibly TRBD1 (5 bases). CDR1 is SGHAT and CDR2 is FQNNGV in the germline V gene. This CDR3 is built from 15 residues. Trimming cost V 6 bases and J 0 bases, with 14 bases left between them. CDR3 protein: CASRLRGYMNTEAFF. The CDR3 coding sequence is TGTGCCAGCAGACTCCGGGGCTACATGAACACTGAAGCTTTCTTT.

The sample holds one count of this clone. V usage is TRBV4-3 and J usage is TRBJ2-6; TRBD1 might be the D (6 bases). V gave up 1 base and J gave up 2 bases, with 12 bases separating them. The CDR3 totals 17 residues. Germline-derived CDR1 and CDR2 are LGHNA and YSLEER. The CDR3 spells CASSQVTGFPGANVLTF. CDR3 DNA sequence: TGCGCCAGCAGCCAAGTTACAGGGTTCCCTGGGGCCAACGTCCTGACTTTC.

V usage is TRBV6-6 and J usage is TRBJ2-7, with D maybe TRBD1 (5 bases). The V end was cut by 2 bases, the J end by 10 bases, with 15 bases between. The CDR3 is 13 residues long. CDR1 and CDR2 from the germline V gene are MNHNY and SVGAGI (reference sequence). The CDR3 DNA reads TGTGCCAGCAGTTACCCACCCTCAGGGATTCAGTACTTC. Residues: CASSYPPSGIQYF.

In nucleotides, the CDR3 is TGTGCCAGCAGTGAATTGAACACTGAAGCTTTCTTT. Translated: CASSELNTEAFF. The chain is built from TRBV7-9 and TRBJ1-1; no reliable D call. Germline CDR1 reads SEHNR; CDR2 reads FQNEAQ (reference sequence). Trimming took 6 bases from V and 0 from J, leaving 5 bases between them. The CDR3 extends over 12 amino acids. The full variable domain, rest sourced from reference TRBV7-9 and TRBJ1-1, is DTGVSQNPRHKITKRGQNVTFRCDPISEHNRLYWYRQTLGQGPEFLTYFQNEAQLEKSRLLSDRFSAERPKGSFSTLEIQRTEQGDSAMYLCASSELNTEAFFGQGTRLTVV.

V gene TRBV2 combines with J gene TRBJ2-1, with D perhaps matching TRBD2 (5 bases). The CDR3 contains 14 residues. Trimming took 6 bases from V and 1 from J, leaving 10 bases between them. The germline V gene has CDR1 SNHLY and CDR2 FYNNEI. The CDR3: CASRDFTSYNEQFF. The CDR3, as DNA: TGTGCCAGCAGGGACTTTACATCCTACAATGAGCAGTTCTTC.

This chain uses TRBV5-4 with TRBJ2-1; D tentatively reads TRBD1 or TRBD2 (6 bases each). This CDR3 region has 16 residues. Per the germline V gene, CDR1 is SGHNT and CDR2 is YYREEE (reference sequence). The V and J ends lost 1 base and 5 bases respectively, with 16 bases between them. CDR3 DNA sequence: TGTGCCAGCAGCTTGTCTATCGGGGGCGCTAACAATGAGCAGTTCTTC. Translated, it gives CASSLSIGGANNEQFF.

The chain carries TRBV10-2 and TRBJ2-7, with TRBD1 identical over 9 bases. The CDR3 extends over 14 amino acids. The germline V gene has CDR1 WSHSY and CDR2 SAAADI. Trimming at V came to 3 bases and at J to 4 bases, leaving 4 bases not matched to a gene. CDR3 bases: TGCGCCAGCAGTGATCCGGGACAGGGATACGAGCAGTACTTC. Residues: CASSDPGQGYEQYF.

This clone was seen a handful of times. Other DNA sequences in this specimen translate into the identical CDR3. This chain uses TRBV5-1 with TRBJ2-7; possibly TRBD2 for D (5 bases). V was shortened by 5 bases and J by 2 bases, with 11 bases between the two germline ends. This CDR3 contains 13 residues. CDR1 is SGHRS and CDR2 is YFSETQ in the germline V gene. CDR3 in amino acids: CASRRTGTYEQYF. In DNA, the CDR3 is TGCGCCAGCAGGCGGACCGGGACCTACGAGCAGTACTTC.

This sequence joins TRBV4-2 and TRBJ2-4; D ambiguous. CDR1 is LGHNA, CDR2 YNFKEQ, per germline. V was pared by 0 bases and J by 0 bases, with 6 bases between. The CDR3 consists of 15 residues. Here the CDR3 DNA reads TGTGCCAGCAGCCAAGAGTCACTAGCCAAAAACATTCAGTACTTC. Encoded protein: CASSQESLAKNIQYF.

The gene calls are TRBV28 and TRBJ2-2, with TRBD2 matching 10 bases. Germline CDR1 MDHEN, CDR2 SYDVKM. This CDR3 spans 16 amino acids. The V segment lost 5 bases and the J segment 2 bases; nucleotides outside the gene matches: 5. The CDR3 sequence is CASSRSGRANTGELFF. CDR3 in DNA: TGTGCCAGCAGTCGCAGCGGGAGGGCTAACACCGGGGAGCTGTTTTTT.

This sequence joins TRBV15 and TRBJ2-1; D is unresolved. The CDR3 runs to 13 residues. CDR1 is LNHNV, CDR2 YYDKDF, per germline (reference sequence). V dropped 1 base and J dropped 10 bases, with 11 bases sitting between them. The CDR3: CATSRGVVREQFF. In DNA, the CDR3 is TGTGCCACCAGCAGAGGGGTGGTCAGGGAGCAGTTCTTC.

The chain recombines TRBV11-3 with TRBJ2-7, with 7 bases identical to TRBD1. This CDR3 has 14 residues. With 5 bases clipped from V and 2 bases from J, the junction kept 6 bases outside the gene matches. The germline CDR1 and CDR2 sequences are SGHNT and YENEEA. DNA for the CDR3: TGTGCCAGCAGCGCTAGACAGGGAACCTACGAGCAGTACTTC. This codes for CASSARQGTYEQYF.

V usage is TRBV11-2 and J usage is TRBJ1-5; no firm D call. The germline V gene encodes CDR1 SGHAT and CDR2 FQNNGV. CDR3 length: 15 amino acids. Trimming left V 2 bases short and J 14 bases short, with 22 bases between. The CDR3 region is CASSLRRGVCSLKHF. As DNA, the CDR3 is TGTGCCAGCAGCTTACGTCGCGGGGTATGTAGTTTGAAGCATTTT.

The chain combines TRBV18 with TRBJ2-7; 7 nucleotides agree with TRBD1. Germline V CDR1 and CDR2: KGHSH, LQKENI. The junction had 6 bases not matched to a gene; V was cut back by 4 bases and J by 3 bases. The CDR3 extends over 14 amino acids. DNA for the CDR3: TGTGCCAGCTCACAAACCGGGACAGTCTACGAGCAGTACTTC. The encoded protein is CASSQTGTVYEQYF.

The rearrangement links TRBV6-5 to TRBJ1-6; TRBD1 matches at 7 bases. CDR1 and CDR2 from the germline V gene are MNHEY and SVGAGI. This CDR3 is 15 amino acids long. After removal of 5 bases from V and 7 bases from J, the junction contained 8 bases not matched to a gene. CDR3 sequence: CASSKKQGKNSPLHF. CDR3 DNA: TGTGCCAGCAGTAAAAAACAGGGGAAGAATTCACCCCTCCACTTT.

The sample holds a few counts of this clone. This chain uses TRBV19 with TRBJ2-1; the D is unclear. The V end lost 5 bases, the J end lost 6 bases, and 8 bases lay between the germline ends. CDR1 and CDR2 from the germline V gene are LNHDA and SQIVND (reference sequence). The CDR3 runs to 12 residues. CDR3 amino acids: CASSRTPNEQFF. DNA of the CDR3: TGTGCCAGTAGTCGGACGCCCAATGAGCAGTTCTTC.

The gene calls are TRBV6-8 and TRBJ1-1; 9 bases fit TRBD1. Germline V gene sequence: CDR1 MNHGY, CDR2 SAAAGT. The CDR3 is 17 amino acids. J lost 3 bases, V lost 5 bases, and 13 bases had no gene match. The CDR3 reads CASSANSYRGQDTEAFF. The CDR3, as DNA: TGTGCCAGCAGTGCTAACAGTTACAGGGGGCAGGACACTGAAGCTTTCTTT.

The genes are TRBV7-2 and TRBJ2-2; TRBD2 aligns across 8 bases. There are 18 residues in the CDR3. Germline CDR1 reads SGHTA; CDR2 reads FQGNSA. V dropped 8 bases and J dropped 5; count of bases not matched to a gene: 19. The CDR3 coding sequence is TGTGCCAGCCGCCAAAAGGTTCTGGCGGGAGGTCAAACCGGGGAGCTGTTTTTT. This codes for CASRQKVLAGGQTGELFF.

The rearrangement uses TRBV28 and TRBJ2-3; D uncertain. The CDR3 covers 14 residues. CDR1 MDHEN and CDR2 SYDVKM come from the germline V gene. Trimming removed 1 base from V and 1 base from J, with 6 bases in between. CDR3 in DNA: TGTGCCAGCAGTTTATATGCCGGCACAGATACGCAGTATTTT. Translation: CASSLYAGTDTQYF. The whole variable domain, remainder taken from reference TRBV28 and TRBJ2-3, is DVKVTQSSRYLVKRTGEKVFLECVQDMDHENMFWYRQDPGLGLRLIYFSYDVKMKEKGDIPEGYSVSREKKERFSLILESASTNQTSMYLCASSLYAGTDTQYFGPGTRLTVL.

V gene TRBV6-5 combines with J gene TRBJ2-7; 8 bases line up with TRBD1. The CDR3 covers 14 residues. The V gene end was trimmed by 6 bases and the J gene end by 7 bases; junction bases not matched to a gene: 11. Germline CDR1 and CDR2: MNHEY and SVGAGI. The CDR3 DNA reads as TGTGCCAGCAGCCAGGACAGGGTGAAGGGTGAGCAGTACTTC. It specifies CASSQDRVKGEQYF.

Remarks on this clone: This clone may be a read error of a much larger clone one base away. Additional DNA sequences in this sample encode the identical CDR3. The chain combines TRBV7-9 with TRBJ1-5; D gene ambiguous. The V gene's germline CDR1 is SEHNR and CDR2 FQNEAQ (reference sequence). The V end lost 1 base, the J end lost 4 bases, and 2 bases lay between the germline ends. The CDR3 is 12 residues long. The chain's CDR3 is CASSLGNQPQHF. The CDR3 DNA reads TGTGCCAGCAGCTTAGGGAATCAGCCCCAGCATTTT.

This rearrangement joins TRBV19 to TRBJ2-7, with a weak D call TRBD2 (6 bases). Germline V lookup: CDR1 LNHDA, CDR2 SQIVND (reference sequence). The V end was cut by 7 bases, the J end by 2 bases, with 18 bases between. The CDR3 contains 15 residues. The CDR3 spells CASKKAGRSTYEQYF. The CDR3 DNA follows: TGTGCCAGTAAAAAGGCAGGGAGGTCAACCTACGAGCAGTACTTC. The complete variable domain, with remaining parts taken from reference TRBV19 and TRBJ2-7, reads DGGITQSPKYLFRKEGQNVTLSCEQNLNHDAMYWYRQDPGQGLRLIYYSQIVNDFQKGDIAEGYSVSREKKESFPLTVTSAQKNPTAFYLCASKKAGRSTYEQYFGPGTRLTVT.

The V call is TRBV5-6, the J call TRBJ1-1, with D unresolved. The CDR3 spans 13 residues. Trimming left V 4 bases short and J 1 base short, with 8 bases between. Germline loops: CDR1 SGHDT, CDR2 YYEEEE. DNA of the CDR3: TGTGCCAGCAGCCTTATGGGGAACACTGAAGCTTTCTTT. Protein product: CASSLMGNTEAFF.

The chain couples TRBV5-4 to TRBJ2-3, with TRBD2 matching over 10 bases. Trimming cost V 4 bases and J 6 bases; bases outside gene matches: 11. Germline V gene data show CDR1 as SGHNT and CDR2 as YYREEE (reference sequence). The CDR3 runs to 16 residues. In DNA, the CDR3 is TGTGCCAGCAGCCGCGGGACTAGCGTAATTTTGGATACGCAGTATTTT. It translates to CASSRGTSVILDTQYF.

The chain carries TRBV7-9 and TRBJ1-1; D is uncertain. Germline loops: CDR1 SEHNR, CDR2 FQNEAQ (reference sequence). V was clipped by 5 bases and J by 0 bases, with 7 bases between them. The CDR3 covers 13 residues. The CDR3 DNA reads as TGTGCCAGCAGCCCGAGCGTGAACACTGAAGCTTTCTTT. This codes for CASSPSVNTEAFF. Full variable domain (remainder filled in from reference TRBV7-9 and TRBJ1-1): DTGVSQNPRHKITKRGQNVTFRCDPISEHNRLYWYRQTLGQGPEFLTYFQNEAQLEKSRLLSDRFSAERPKGSFSTLEIQRTEQGDSAMYLCASSPSVNTEAFFGQGTRLTVV.

This chain connects TRBV4-1 to TRBJ2-1; D ambiguous. This CDR3 comprises 13 residues. Trimming took off 4 bases at V and 6 bases at J, with 10 bases between the two ends. The germline V gene has CDR1 MGHRA and CDR2 YSYEKL. CDR3 sequence (DNA): TGCGCCAGCAGCCCGAACACGGGCAATGAGCAGTTCTTC. This encodes CASSPNTGNEQFF.

The chain joins TRBV9 to TRBJ2-7; 7 bases match TRBD1. The CDR3 has 15 amino acids. Unmatched junction bases numbered 6, after V lost 1 base and J lost 2 bases. Per germline, CDR1 SGDLS and CDR2 YYNGEE. The CDR3 nucleotides are TGTGCCAGCAGCGTATTCGGGACAGAAGCCTACGAGCAGTACTTC. Translation gives CASSVFGTEAYEQYF.

The chain carries TRBV7-6 and TRBJ2-2; D gene uncertain. V gave up 5 bases and J gave up 2 bases, with 9 bases separating them. Germline V gene sequence: CDR1 SGHVS, CDR2 FNYEAQ. The CDR3 is 14 residues long. The CDR3 loop reads CASSKTPNTGELFF. CDR3 nucleotides: TGTGCCAGCAGCAAAACCCCAAACACCGGGGAGCTGTTTTTT.